This section outlines one T cell receptor beta chain sequence together with its context. The sample is drawn from a study of OX40 agonist ivuxolimab in advanced cancers. In the study overall: The drug used for patients, ivuxolimab, was an agonistic anti-OX40 (CD134) antibody.

The V gene lost 4 bases and the J gene lost 5 bases, with 14 bases spanning the gap. Germline CDR1 is SGHTA and CDR2 is FQGNSA. This CDR3 contains 14 residues. The repertoire was sequenced with immunoSEQ multiplex PCR; TCRdb's copy has only in-frame clones and lacks some. The sample shows approximately 71,000 clones, around 84% of them seen only once. The origin of this receptor is an adult with an advanced solid tumor such as melanoma, head and neck, liver or kidney cancer. The chain employs TRBV7-2 and TRBJ1-1; TRBD1 might be the D (5 bases). Here the sequenced sample was CD4+ or CD8+ T cells sorted from blood, taken in a trial of the OX40 agonist ivuxolimab. The CDR3 DNA follows: TGTGCCAGCAGCTCCCAGGGATGGGGTACTGAAGCTTTCTTT. It codes for CASSSQGWGTEAFF.